This T cell receptor beta chain was recorded in a study of cytomegalovirus exposure and HLA in healthy donors. Study as a whole: Some 85 million unique TCRs, all from HLA-typed donors, were included in an early release of the data.

Only a few counts were recorded for this clone. Its matching antigen is unknown. Findings and caveats of the study: HLA alleles showed associations with around 15,000 TCR beta sequences in a later analysis, at a 0.05 false discovery rate. Researchers reportedly found TCR beta sequences accurately predicted most subjects' HLA-A and HLA-B alleles.

Trimming removed 0 bases from V and 4 bases from J, with 9 bases in between. This CDR3 spans 14 amino acids. Per the germline V gene, CDR1 is SGHDN and CDR2 is FVKESK. The PCR had 60 Vbeta and 13 Jbeta primers. The data were produced by immunoSEQ multiplex PCR, yet TCRdb's version contains in-frame clones alone and is incomplete. The sample lists 150,000 to 200,000 clones, roughly 77% seen once, with 4% to 5% in the top ten. Input material: PBMCs. The receptor comes from a man aged 18 to 29 in good health and CMV-seropositive. The chain uses TRBV14 and TRBJ1-2; D is possibly TRBD1 (5 bases). For the CDR3, the DNA is TGTGCCAGCAGCCAAGATGTAGGGGCCTATGGCTACACCTTC. Translated, it gives CASSQDVGAYGYTF.